These 10 T cell receptor beta chains were all obtained from the same sample, sequenced in a study of T cell responses to AZD1222 COVID-19 vaccine (dated by TCRdb to the early 2020s). According to the study, the label for this sample's time point signals: baseline before first vaccination. The library relied on the immunoSEQ multiplex PCR assay. TCRdb stores this immuneACCESS table with in-frame sequences only. Part of the clones is absent; in the studies checked, under half of the shortfall reflects unresolved V genes, and no reason is known for the rest. Present in this sample are around 160,000 clones, around nine tenths of which were seen just once. Together, the top ten hold around 6% of the sample. Sequencing was performed on peripheral blood, taken on day 0 of AZD1222 vaccination. The source is an adult in good health.

This chain connects TRBV5-1 to TRBJ1-3; D not resolved. The CDR3 extends over 15 amino acids. CDR1 and CDR2 (germline): SGHRS, YFSETQ. With 0 bases removed from V and 0 bases from J, the gap between germline ends came to 7 bases. The CDR3 coding sequence is TGCGCCAGCAGCTTGGCCCCTGACTCTGGAAACACCATATATTTT. Encoded protein: CASSLAPDSGNTIYF.

This clone was seen more than once but under ten times. The chain is built from TRBV9 and TRBJ2-1; 10 bases align to TRBD2. Germline V gene lookup returns CDR1 SGDLS and CDR2 YYNGEE. The V and J ends lost 0 bases and 9 bases, in that order; junction bases with no gene match: 3. This CDR3 contains 14 residues. This CDR3 reads CASSVVASGGEQFF. For the CDR3, the DNA is TGTGCCAGCAGCGTAGTCGCTAGCGGGGGTGAGCAGTTCTTC.

The table lists this clone with a few counts. V and J are TRBV11-3 and TRBJ2-2; D unclear. Germline CDR1 SGHNT, CDR2 YENEEA. This CDR3 contains 12 residues. Trimming removed 4 bases from V and 4 bases from J, with 4 bases in between. The CDR3 bases are TGTGCCAGCAGCTCAGGCACCGGGGAGCTGTTTTTT. Its translation is CASSSGTGELFF.

On this clone: This CDR3 is also generated by other DNA sequences in the sample. The chain couples TRBV4-2 to TRBJ1-6; the match to TRBD1 covers 7 bases. The germline V gene has CDR1 LGHNA and CDR2 YNFKEQ. The V segment lost 1 base and the J segment 6 bases; nucleotides outside the gene matches: 3. This CDR3 spans 15 amino acids. The CDR3 bases are TGTGCCAGCAGCCAAGGACCAGGGGGTAATTCACCCCTCCACTTT. This codes for CASSQGPGGNSPLHF.

The V gene is TRBV3-1 (or the pseudogene TRBV3-2), the J gene TRBJ2-7; 10 nucleotides match TRBD1. V dropped 0 bases and J dropped 4; count of bases not matched to a gene: 12. Germline V lookup: CDR1 LGHDT, CDR2 YNNKEL (reference sequence). This CDR3 spans 18 amino acids. In nucleotides, the CDR3 is TGTGCCAGCAGCCAAGATTTGATGGGACAGGGGACTCCGTACGAGCAGTACTTC. Protein product: CASSQDLMGQGTPYEQYF.

The V call is TRBV30, the J call TRBJ1-3; D is unresolved. Germline V CDR1 and CDR2: GTSNPN, SVGIG (reference sequence). The CDR3 extends over 15 amino acids. V lost 2 bases, J lost 0 bases, and 11 bases lay in between. The CDR3 here is CAWSPVGFSGNTIYF. CDR3 nucleotides: TGTGCCTGGAGTCCCGTGGGCTTCTCTGGAAACACCATATATTTT.

Note on this clone: The junction departs from germline at one end; a sequencing error may be responsible. CDR3 protein: CASSLGQAIGETQYF. In DNA, the CDR3 is TGTGCTAGCAGCCTGGGACAGGCGATCGGAGAGACCCAGTACTTC. The rearrangement links TRBV7-7 to TRBJ2-5; 8 nucleotides match TRBD1. The CDR3 has 15 residues. From germline, CDR1 is SSHAT and CDR2 FNYEAQ (reference sequence).

V and J are TRBV6-2 or TRBV6-3 and TRBJ1-2, with D possibly matching TRBD1 (5 bases). Trimming removed 4 bases at V and 1 base at J, with 16 bases between. The CDR3 is 16 residues long. Germline CDR1 reads MNHEY; CDR2 reads SVGEGT. CDR3: CASSSSPGKDNYGYTF. The CDR3 DNA reads TGTGCCAGCAGTTCATCGCCAGGGAAGGATAACTATGGCTACACCTTC.

This clone turned up a few times. The chain uses TRBV11-3 and TRBJ2-7; TRBD2 agrees at 9 bases. The germline V gene encodes CDR1 SGHNT and CDR2 YENEEA. Trimming removed 8 bases from V and 3 bases from J; junction bases left unmatched: 5. CDR3 length: 13 amino acids. In DNA form, the CDR3 reads TGTGCCAGCGGATATAGCGGGAGCTACGAGCAGTACTTC. Its translation is CASGYSGSYEQYF. The variable domain in full, completed from reference TRBV11-3 and TRBJ2-7, reads EAGVVQSPRYKIIEKKQPVAFWCNPISGHNTLYWYLQNLGQGPELLIRYENEEAVDDSQLPKDRFSAERLKGVDSTLKIQPAELGDSAVYLCASGYSGSYEQYFGPGTRLTVT.

The CDR3 loop is CASSAYGGNTEAFF. CDR3 DNA sequence: TGTGCCAGCAGTGCTTACGGTGGGAACACTGAAGCTTTCTTT. V usage is TRBV6-2 or TRBV6-3 and J usage is TRBJ1-1; D call uncertain. Trimming pared 5 bases from V and 1 base from J, leaving 11 bases between. CDR3 length equals 14 residues. The germline gives CDR1 MNHEY, CDR2 SVGEGT.